The TCR beta chain described here comes from a study of blood T cell repertoires in COVID-19 (dated by TCRdb to 2018 to 2021). Looking at the study overall: Samples from collaborators originated in the United States, Italy and Spain and spanned both the acute and convalescent phases of COVID-19. A freely available public database, intended as a resource for researchers studying the immune response to SARS-CoV-2, is where the repertoires were released. Where available, HLA class I and class II types were taken from metadata supplied by the sample provider and were not determined by assay-based typing. Samples were obtained from the ongoing ImmuneRACE study (first 160 participants) and from 1,200 or so subjects provided by 6 global collaborators. The dataset comprised deeply sampled blood TCRbeta repertoires from subjects exposed to, actively infected with, or recovered from COVID-19. Nearly every sample came with metadata listing a de-identified subject ID, COVID-19 status, age in years and sex. The material from the prospective study consisted of cDNA or gDNA derived from T cells, B-cell-depleted T cells, or PBMCs.

TCRbeta CDR3 regions were amplified from genomic DNA by means of the immunoSEQ Assay, a bias-controlled multiplex PCR. Per the authors' processing: Within the assay, amplification of reference gene primers was used to estimate how many nucleated cells each sample contained. Sequence reads were collapsed and filtered to measure the absolute abundance of every unique TCRbeta CDR3 rearrangement. For each sample, productive Simpson clonality was calculated by taking the square root of Simpson's diversity index across productive rearrangements. This immuneACCESS table, as held by TCRdb, lists in-frame sequences with V and J called but not all clones. Of the missing ones, under half trace to an unresolved V gene in checked studies; the others have no known cause. For V, J and clone size, that table is used; D and trimming come from the DNA. In this sample the table shows about 99,000 clones, around 84% of which occur a single time. The ten top clones hold approximately 13% of the sample.

Points the paper makes about the study in general: The amount of clinical and demographic metadata varied by source and participant and was provided uncurated.

Comment on this clone: It has no known antigen specificity. No much larger clone exists at a distance of one base, and base qualities are not known.

Whole blood was collected in K2EDTA tubes by collaborating institutions according to the institutions' own protocols. Collaborator samples were shipped for TCRbeta analysis as frozen whole blood, isolated PBMCs, or DNA extracted from either sample type. The CDR3 goes from the cysteine to the phenylalanine over 14 residues. Here the CDR3 DNA is all that survives: 42 bases in frame from base 1. V has 5 bases trimmed and J has 11 bases trimmed; junction bases matching no gene number 14. CDR1 is given as LGHDT and CDR2 as YNNKEL, both from the germline V gene (reference sequence). This receptor was taken from a woman aged 55-69 years in a cohort sampled during active or convalescent COVID-19. Sample: peripheral blood. Rearrangement joined TRBV3-1 (or the pseudogene TRBV3-2) to TRBJ1-1, and 7 junction bases match TRBD1. The encoded CDR3 is CASSNRNHRGWAFF. The base sequence is TGTGCCAGCAGCAATCGGAACCACAGGGGATGGGCTTTCTTT.